This T cell receptor (beta chain) was found in a study of T cell repertoires in cytomegalovirus infection. TCRdb itself ran the reads through MiXCR, one entry per CDR3 protein. This table holds 700,000 to 950,000 distinct CDR3 sequences, over 25% found once. Trimming left V 3 bases short and J 5 bases short, with 20 bases between. CDR3 size: 16 residues. Germline CDR1 SGDLS, CDR2 YYNGEE. To note about this clonotype: What it recognizes is unknown.

Study-wide points: Cumulative public TCR beta family frequency identified CMV carriers with the relevant HLA.

The receptor's source is a human donor in good health (CMV status not recorded). Some clones in this sample may be carry-over from other donors' samples. This chain links TRBV9 with TRBJ1-2; D perhaps matches TRBD1 (5 bases). Sequenced material: cultured CD8+ T cells from PBMCs, taken from culture after CMV antigen stimulation. CDR3 sequence reads: CASSDGANDPIYGYTF. The CDR3 DNA reads as TGTGCCAGCAGCGATGGGGCCAATGACCCCATTTATGGCTACACCTTC.